This T cell receptor beta chain originates from a study of T cells in Graves' hyperthyroidism and ophthalmopathy. The study, taken as a whole, reports: Most thyroid clonotypes expanded above 0.001 were also detected in blood.

Amplification of TCR beta CDR3 regions was performed using RNA transcripts as template. An initial round of RT-PCR targeting the TCR CDR3 relied on the HTBI primer set. MiXCR, run by TCRdb on the multiplex PCR reads, gives a single entry per CDR3 protein. Altogether over 450,000 distinct CDR3 sequences are present, about 15% being singletons, with the ten largest covering around a sixth. This clonotype was counted many times. The antigen is undetermined. Trimming at V came to 5 bases and at J to 1 base, leaving 7 bases not matched to a gene. This CDR3 spans 15 amino acids. From germline, CDR1 is SGHNT and CDR2 YENEEA.

This receptor was obtained from a woman under 30 with Graves' hyperthyroidism. The genes are TRBV11-3 and TRBJ1-1; TRBD1 agrees at 7 bases. Sequencing used blood. CDR3: CASSPRTGPNTEAFF. The CDR3 DNA follows: TGTGCCAGCAGCCCCAGGACAGGTCCGAACACTGAAGCTTTCTTT. The full variable domain, rest sourced from reference TRBV11-3 and TRBJ1-1, is EAGVVQSPRYKIIEKKQPVAFWCNPISGHNTLYWYLQNLGQGPELLIRYENEEAVDDSQLPKDRFSAERLKGVDSTLKIQPAELGDSAVYLCASSPRTGPNTEAFFGQGTRLTVV.